This T cell receptor beta chain was captured in a study of T cells in localized non-small cell lung cancer. The length of the CDR3 is 17 residues. CDR1 is SEHNR, CDR2 FQNEAQ, per germline (reference sequence). Trimming at V came to 5 bases and at J to 0 bases, leaving 9 bases not matched to a gene. Method: immunoSEQ multiplex PCR; TCRdb's copy keeps in-frame clones and lacks some. The data show 15,000 or so clones, with approximately 91% seen just once and around 28% held by the top ten. This chain joins TRBV7-9 and TRBJ1-4; 7 positions match TRBD1. This clonotype was obtained from a female donor at least 60 years old with stage III squamous cell lung carcinoma. Material: peripheral blood, obtained before any cancer treatment. CDR3 in amino acids: CASSPSQQGSTNEKLFF. Here the CDR3 DNA reads TGTGCCAGCAGCCCGTCTCAACAGGGGTCAACTAATGAAAAACTGTTTTTT.